This record concerns one TCR beta chain sequence. The antigen is not known. These data come from a study of cytomegalovirus exposure and HLA in healthy donors. The study, taken as a whole, reports: A link between a missense DCLRE1C variant and TCR beta V- and J-gene trimming emerged from a later analysis. A highly shared variant cluster was judged a likely technical artifact.

PCR was performed using 60 Vbeta and 13 Jbeta primers. Clones were sequenced by immunoSEQ multiplex PCR, and TCRdb holds only the in-frame ones, with some missing. The data contain fewer than 140,000 clones, roughly 74% of them seen just once; the ten biggest clones take up roughly 2.5%. CDR1 is SGHRS and CDR2 is YFSETQ in the germline V gene. With 5 bases clipped from V and 11 bases from J, the junction kept 13 bases outside the gene matches. This CDR3 is 15 amino acids long. This rearrangement joins TRBV5-1 to TRBJ2-3; 11 nucleotides line up with TRBD2. This clonotype was sampled from a man aged 40-49 years in good health and CMV-seronegative. What was sequenced was PBMCs. Here the CDR3 DNA reads TGCGCCAGCAGAAGCGGGACTAGCGGACTAGGGAAGCAGTATTTT. Translation gives CASRSGTSGLGKQYF.